Each of the 17 T cell receptor beta chains below was sequenced from the same sample in a study of T cell changes during pregnancy in multiple sclerosis. The assay was immunoSEQ multiplex PCR, and TCRdb's table has in-frame clones only and misses some. The sample holds around 52,000 clones; roughly 90% are singletons and the top ten take 0.16%. Sequencing used CD4+ T cells from peripheral blood mononuclear cells, obtained after pregnancy. Receptors originate from a female donor in good health, enrolled as a control in a pregnancy study.

V and J are TRBV6-1 and TRBJ1-6; TRBD1 matches at 8 bases. V lost 6 bases and J lost 5; bases outside the gene matches: 6. Germline loops: CDR1 MNHNS, CDR2 SASEGT. The CDR3 loop spans 15 amino acids. CDR3 DNA sequence: TGTGCCAGCAGCTTGCAGGGGGCGAATAATTCACCCCTCCACTTT. It specifies CASSLQGANNSPLHF.

As DNA, the CDR3 is TGTGCCAGTAGTTCGGATACAGGGTCGCTCACAGATACGCAGTATTTT. Translation gives CASSSDTGSLTDTQYF. The rearrangement uses TRBV19 and TRBJ2-3; tentatively, D is TRBD1 (6 bases). V lost 5 bases and J 2 bases, leaving 17 bases between the germline ends. The CDR3 is 16 amino acids. Per the germline V gene, CDR1 is LNHDA and CDR2 is SQIVND (reference sequence).

The chain links TRBV29-1 to TRBJ1-2; D remains ambiguous. This CDR3 is built from 13 residues. Germline V gene sequence: CDR1 SQVTM, CDR2 ANQGSEA. Trimming pared 2 bases from V and 0 bases from J, leaving 7 bases between. CDR3 DNA: TGCAGCGTTGAAACTGTAGCTAACTATGGCTACACCTTC. This encodes CSVETVANYGYTF.

This clone was seen only once. V is TRBV29-1 and J is TRBJ2-4, with 7 bases matching TRBD1. The germline gives CDR1 SQVTM, CDR2 ANQGSEA. V trimming: 4 bases; J trimming: 8 bases; junction bases outside the gene matches: 8. There are 13 residues in the CDR3. CDR3 loop: CSVVSQGVDIQYF. CDR3 nucleotide sequence: TGCAGCGTTGTGTCGCAGGGGGTAGACATTCAGTACTTC.

The rearrangement links TRBV7-8 to TRBJ1-3, with D possibly matching TRBD1 (6 bases). CDR1 is SGHVS and CDR2 is FQNEAQ in the germline V gene. V shed 4 bases and J shed 0 bases, with 16 bases lying between them. The CDR3 is made up of 17 amino acids. Here the CDR3 reads CASSSYRVSSSGNTIYF. The CDR3 nucleotides are TGTGCCAGCAGCTCATACAGGGTCTCAAGCTCTGGAAACACCATATATTTT.

In this sample, this clone turned up once. The chain recombines TRBV25-1 with TRBJ1-4; D is unresolved. Trimming took off 6 bases at V and 7 bases at J, with 21 bases between the two ends. The germline V gene has CDR1 MGHDK and CDR2 SYGVNS. CDR3 size: 16 residues. For the CDR3, the DNA is TGTGCCAGCAGCCCCCCGCTTCCAGGTTTTGGTGAAAAACTGTTTTTT. Amino acids: CASSPPLPGFGEKLFF.

This clone was seen only once. This rearrangement joins TRBV6-5 to TRBJ1-2, with D possibly matching TRBD1 (5 bases). Germline V gene sequence: CDR1 MNHEY, CDR2 SVGAGI. The CDR3 loop spans 15 amino acids. The V end lost 0 bases, the J end lost 4 bases, and 12 bases lay between the germline ends. The CDR3 DNA is TGTGCCAGCAGTTACTCGTCTACAGGCCCCTATGGCTACACCTTC. Translation: CASSYSSTGPYGYTF.

This sequence joins TRBV6-4 and TRBJ1-5; the D gene is possibly TRBD1 (5 bases). Germline V gene lookup returns CDR1 MRHNA and CDR2 SNTAGT. The V and J ends lost 7 bases and 0 bases respectively, with 10 bases between them. The CDR3 sequence is 14 residues long. The CDR3 reads CASTRTPSNQPQHF. In DNA, the CDR3 is TGTGCCAGCACTAGGACACCTAGCAATCAGCCCCAGCATTTT.

The V and J genes are TRBV28 and TRBJ1-2; D possibly corresponds to TRBD1 (6 bases). Trimming stripped 6 bases from V and 1 base from J, with 18 bases between. Per germline, CDR1 MDHEN and CDR2 SYDVKM. This CDR3 region has 16 residues. For the CDR3, the DNA is TGTGCCAGCAGCCAATGGGGGGGGCGGGTTAACTATGGCTACACCTTC. Its translation: CASSQWGGRVNYGYTF.

The chain links TRBV14 to TRBJ2-1; TRBD2 might be the D (5 bases). Germline values: CDR1 SGHDN, CDR2 FVKESK. This CDR3 spans 16 amino acids. V gave up 0 bases and J gave up 4 bases, with 13 bases separating them. The CDR3 nucleotides read TGTGCCAGCAGCCAAGAACGGGGAACATGGTACAATGAGCAGTTCTTC. Its translation: CASSQERGTWYNEQFF.

The chain carries TRBV6-1 and TRBJ2-1; tentatively, D is TRBD1 (5 bases). Germline loops: CDR1 MNHNS, CDR2 SASEGT. The CDR3 runs 14 residues. V was cut by 8 bases and J by 6 bases, with 17 bases left in between. The CDR3 protein is CASGRDSDRNEQFF. The CDR3 region has the DNA TGTGCCAGCGGCAGGGATTCGGATCGCAATGAGCAGTTCTTC.

The chain employs TRBV28 and TRBJ2-7; 7 bases line up with TRBD1. Germline CDR1 reads MDHEN; CDR2 reads SYDVKM. This CDR3 has 13 residues. Trimming cost V 4 bases and J 2 bases; bases outside gene matches: 2. This chain's CDR3 is CASSWTGPYEQYF. The CDR3 region has the DNA TGTGCCAGCAGTTGGACAGGTCCCTACGAGCAGTACTTC. Combining the CDR3 with reference TRBV28 and TRBJ2-7 gives the whole variable domain DVKVTQSSRYLVKRTGEKVFLECVQDMDHENMFWYRQDPGLGLRLIYFSYDVKMKEKGDIPEGYSVSREKKERFSLILESASTNQTSMYLCASSWTGPYEQYFGPGTRLTVT.

There are a few counts of this clone. The CDR3 here is CASSLGSAEAFF. The CDR3 bases are TGTGCCAGCAGCCTCGGGAGTGCTGAAGCTTTCTTT. The chain uses TRBV7-9 and TRBJ1-1, with D unclear. The germline gives CDR1 SEHNR, CDR2 FQNEAQ (reference sequence). CDR3 length: 12 amino acids. V dropped 5 bases and J dropped 6 bases, with 10 bases sitting between them.

This clone has only a few counts. As DNA, the CDR3 is TGTGCCAGCGCAGGGAATCAGCCCCAGCATTTT. Amino acid sequence: CASAGNQPQHF. The chain combines TRBV6-6 with TRBJ1-5; weak D call: TRBD1 (5 bases). The CDR3 consists of 11 residues. Trimming removed 8 bases from V and 4 bases from J, with 6 bases in between. Germline-derived CDR1 and CDR2 are MNHNY and SVGAGI (reference sequence).

This rearrangement joins TRBV7-3 to TRBJ1-3; D might be TRBD1 (5 bases). The germline gives CDR1 SGHTA, CDR2 FQGTGA. The germline V and J ends were trimmed by 4 bases and 2 bases, with 9 bases remaining between them. This CDR3 is 14 amino acids long. In DNA form, the CDR3 reads TGTGCCAGCAGCTCCCAGGGTGCTGGAAACACCATATATTTT. This codes for CASSSQGAGNTIYF.

This clone was detected once. The gene calls are TRBV15 and TRBJ1-2, with D tentatively TRBD1 (5 bases). Trimming shortened V by 0 bases and J by 6 bases, and 14 bases separated the two germline ends. Germline assignment: CDR1 LNHNV and CDR2 YYDKDF (reference sequence). The CDR3 has 15 amino acids. In nucleotides, the CDR3 is TGTGCCACCAGCAGAGATCGAGCAGGGTTTGATGGCTACACCTTC. Protein: CATSRDRAGFDGYTF.

The V call is TRBV6-6, the J call TRBJ1-2; D not certain. Trimming stripped 0 bases from V and 4 bases from J, with 12 bases between. CDR1 is MNHNY and CDR2 is SVGAGI in the germline V gene (reference sequence). This CDR3 has 15 residues. CDR3 DNA: TGTGCCAGCAGTTACTCGAGCCTAGGAGCCTATGGCTACACCTTC. It codes for CASSYSSLGAYGYTF.